The 23 T cell receptor beta chains below all came from one sample that was sequenced in a study of T-cell reconstitution after alpha-beta-depleted transplantation in children listed by TCRdb under 2016. Library preparation used PCR. Sequencer: Illumina HiSeq 2500. Molecular barcoding was employed in the preparation of TCR libraries, with unique molecular identifiers being used to normalize TCRbeta repertoire quantification. TCRdb's own reprocessing of the public reads used fastp at Q25 and MiXCR and kept productive beta chains. When rows share a CDR3 protein, they turn into one entry using the most common DNA and genes. The sample includes around 800,000 distinct CDR3 sequences, with approximately 15% observed a single time. Around 5.3% of the sample is taken by the ten largest. The treatment or condition label, read with the paper, signifies: allogeneic hematopoietic cell transplantation with graft depleted of TCRalphabeta T cells and CD19 B cells.

The sequencing here drew on PBMCs, mostly from graft donor cells, taken 360 days after TCRalphabeta/CD19-depleted stem cell transplant. Source of these receptors: a male patient younger than 18 who had a stem cell transplant for acute lymphoblastic leukemia, so the T cells may come from the graft donor.

This clonotype came up a few times. This rearrangement joins TRBV27 to TRBJ2-7; 8 nucleotides match TRBD1. The CDR3 has 15 residues. V lost 4 bases to trimming and J lost 3 bases; unmatched junction nucleotides: 8. In germline, CDR1 is MNHEY, CDR2 SMNVEV (reference sequence). The CDR3 spells CASSSPRTGRYEQYF. CDR3 sequence (DNA): TGTGCCAGCAGTTCACCCAGGACAGGGCGCTACGAGCAGTACTTC.

The gene calls are TRBV5-5 and TRBJ2-2; D might be TRBD1 or TRBD2, each matching 6 bases. The V gene's germline CDR1 is SGHKS and CDR2 YYEKEE (reference sequence). The CDR3 totals 15 residues. V lost 1 base and J lost 3, with 10 bases in between. Here the CDR3 reads CASSLRRGDTGELFF. The CDR3 nucleotides read TGTGCCAGCAGCTTGAGAAGGGGGGACACCGGGGAGCTGTTTTTT. Based on the CDR3 plus reference TRBV5-5 and TRBJ2-2, the full variable domain is DAGVTQSPTHLIKTRGQQVTLRCSPISGHKSVSWYQQVLGQGPQFIFQYYEKEERGRGNFPDRFSARQFPNYSSELNVNALLLGDSALYLCASSLRRGDTGELFFGEGSRLTVL.

The CDR3: CASSQVGVVPFTGELFF. CDR3 nucleotides: TGCGCCAGCAGCCAAGTCGGTGTAGTGCCCTTCACCGGGGAGCTGTTTTTT. The J gene is TRBJ2-2, the V gene TRBV4-1; no definite D call. The germline gives CDR1 MGHRA, CDR2 YSYEKL. The CDR3 contains 17 residues. V lost 1 base and J lost 4, with 16 bases in between.

The CDR3 region has the DNA TGTGCCTGCACCCACCTAGCGGGAGTCCCCTACAATGAGCAGTTCTTC. Protein sequence: CACTHLAGVPYNEQFF. The chain couples TRBV3-1 to TRBJ2-1; 10 bases are a match to TRBD2. This CDR3 contains 16 residues. Trimming at V came to 11 bases and at J to 2 bases, leaving 12 bases not matched to a gene. Germline lookup yields CDR1 LGHDT and CDR2 YNNKEL (reference sequence).

The V call is TRBV5-1, the J call TRBJ2-1; TRBD1 matches at 7 bases. The CDR3 has 11 amino acids. V shed 9 bases and J 9 bases; nucleotides not matched to a gene: 6. From germline, CDR1 is SGHRS and CDR2 YFSETQ. Here the CDR3 DNA reads TGCGCCACCACAGACAGGGTTGAGCAGTTCTTC. Its protein is CATTDRVEQFF.

This clonotype was seen only a few times. This chain joins TRBV7-3 and TRBJ2-1; D not resolved. The CDR3 covers 16 residues. The germline V and J ends were trimmed by 0 bases and 0 bases, with 9 bases remaining between them. CDR1 and CDR2 from the germline V gene are SGHTA and FQGTGA. The CDR3 here is CASSLTWTSSYNEQFF. The CDR3 DNA sequence: TGTGCCAGCAGCTTAACCTGGACCAGCTCCTACAATGAGCAGTTCTTC.

This clonotype was observed a handful of times. This chain uses TRBV5-1 with TRBJ2-7; 10 bases are a match to TRBD2. With 1 base clipped from V and 5 bases from J, the junction kept 9 bases outside the gene matches. There are 16 residues in the CDR3. Germline CDR1 reads SGHRS; CDR2 reads YFSETQ. CDR3 bases: TGCGCCAGCAGCTTGAAGAGAGCGGGAGGGAGCCACGAGCAGTACTTC. This codes for CASSLKRAGGSHEQYF.

In this sample, this clonotype turned up a few times. The chain uses TRBV3-1 and TRBJ1-2, with D uncertain. Between the trimmed V and J ends, which lost 0 bases and 8 bases, there was a span of 16 bases. The CDR3 sequence is 15 residues long. Germline CDR1 LGHDT, CDR2 YNNKEL (reference sequence). The CDR3, as DNA: TGTGCCAGCAGCCAAGATCGCCGGAATTCAGGAGGCTACACCTTC. It is translated as CASSQDRRNSGGYTF.

This clonotype appeared a few times. The CDR3 region is CASSLERDRSSEQFF. For the CDR3, the DNA is TGCGCCAGCAGCTTGGAGCGGGACAGATCTAGTGAGCAGTTCTTC. The chain is built from TRBV5-1 and TRBJ2-1, with D perhaps assigned TRBD1 or TRBD2 (7 bases each). Deletions cut 0 bases from V and 9 bases from J, with 16 bases between. This CDR3 comprises 15 residues. Germline-derived CDR1 and CDR2 are SGHRS and YFSETQ.

This clonotype was seen more than once but under ten times. The gene calls are TRBV6-5 and TRBJ1-4; the D is unclear. This CDR3 region has 16 residues. V gave up 2 bases and J gave up 2 bases, with 12 bases separating them. Germline V lookup: CDR1 MNHEY, CDR2 SVGAGI. CDR3 coding DNA: TGTGCCAGCAGTTACAGCGGGATAACGACTAATGAAAAACTGTTTTTT. As protein: CASSYSGITTNEKLFF.

This clonotype was recorded a few times. The V and J genes are TRBV4-1 and TRBJ2-7, with 9 bases aligning to TRBD1. Per germline, CDR1 MGHRA and CDR2 YSYEKL. The CDR3 sequence is 15 residues long. Trimming cost V 4 bases and J 9 bases; bases outside gene matches: 13. The DNA for the CDR3 is TGCGCCAGCAGCCCCTGGGACAGGGACTCCTTAGGGCAGTACTTC. Its translation: CASSPWDRDSLGQYF.

The sample holds many counts of this clonotype. This chain joins TRBV5-1 and TRBJ2-2; D gene ambiguous. V was shortened by 0 bases and J by 2 bases, with 8 bases between the two germline ends. CDR1 SGHRS and CDR2 YFSETQ come from the germline V gene. The CDR3 runs 15 residues. CDR3 region: CASSLELRNTGELFF. As DNA, the CDR3 is TGCGCCAGCAGCTTGGAATTGCGAAACACCGGGGAGCTGTTTTTT.

The chain recombines TRBV2 with TRBJ2-7, with 7 bases aligning to TRBD2. The CDR3 is 13 amino acids. Trimming removed 8 bases from V and 3 bases from J; junction bases left unmatched: 7. CDR1 and CDR2 (germline): SNHLY, FYNNEI. This CDR3 reads CASAGEGLYEQYF. The DNA of the CDR3 is TGTGCCAGCGCCGGGGAGGGCCTCTACGAGCAGTACTTC.

J is TRBJ2-7 and V is TRBV20-1; 11 positions match TRBD2. The CDR3 sequence is 13 residues long. Trimming removed 6 bases from V and 5 bases from J; junction bases left unmatched: 6. Germline loops: CDR1 DFQATT, CDR2 SNEGSKA (reference sequence). The CDR3 loop reads CSAAEGLADEQYF. The DNA for the CDR3 is TGCAGTGCCGCGGAGGGACTAGCGGACGAGCAGTACTTC.

The chain recombines TRBV6-5 with TRBJ2-5; D unclear. This CDR3 has 15 amino acids. Germline V gives CDR1 MNHEY, CDR2 SVGAGI. The germline V and J ends were trimmed by 3 bases and 4 bases, with 15 bases remaining between them. The CDR3 here is CASSYSFTMPETQYF. CDR3 bases: TGTGCCAGCAGTTATTCCTTCACTATGCCAGAGACCCAGTACTTC.

This clonotype was seen only a few times. V and J are TRBV5-1 and TRBJ2-7; TRBD2 matches at 13 bases. With V trimmed by 4 bases and J by 5 bases, 3 bases remained unmatched. CDR1 and CDR2 (germline): SGHRS, YFSETQ. The CDR3 consists of 14 residues. CDR3 nucleotides: TGCGCCAGCAGCGGACTAGCGGGAGATGACGAGCAGTACTTC. Amino acid sequence: CASSGLAGDDEQYF.

This clonotype came up a few times. This chain connects TRBV20-1 to TRBJ1-2; TRBD1 might be the D (5 bases). The CDR3 sequence is 16 residues long. Germline V gene data show CDR1 as DFQATT and CDR2 as SNEGSKA (reference sequence). V shed 1 base and J shed 1 base, with 16 bases lying between them. The CDR3 DNA reads TGCAGTGCTAGAGCTCTCCAGGGCCGCTATAACTATGGCTACACCTTC. It is translated as CSARALQGRYNYGYTF.

This chain joins TRBV12-3 or TRBV12-4 and TRBJ2-7; D uncertain. V dropped 6 bases and J dropped 3 bases, with 12 bases sitting between them. This CDR3 contains 13 residues. The CDR3 here is CASRLGRFYEQYF. Written as DNA, the CDR3 is TGTGCCAGCAGACTCGGACGGTTCTACGAGCAGTACTTC.

The genes are TRBV5-1 and TRBJ1-5; 9 bases agree with TRBD1. J gave up 5 bases and V 5 bases, and 11 bases lay outside the gene matches. Germline assignment: CDR1 SGHRS and CDR2 YFSETQ. The CDR3 covers 16 residues. CDR3 in DNA: TGCGCCAGCAGTCCGAACAGGGGGCGTCTGGATCAGCCCCAGCATTTT. It encodes CASSPNRGRLDQPQHF.

V usage is TRBV2 and J usage is TRBJ2-1; unclear D gene. The CDR3 length is 12 residues. CDR1 is SNHLY and CDR2 is FYNNEI in the germline V gene. The CDR3 loop is CATGYGYNEQFF. The CDR3 DNA is TGTGCGACCGGGTATGGCTACAATGAGCAGTTCTTC.

This CDR3 reads CAISESALPYRTDTQYF. CDR3 DNA: TGTGCCATCAGTGAGTCGGCCCTTCCCTATCGCACAGATACGCAGTATTTT. The chain recombines TRBV10-3 with TRBJ2-3; D is unclear. In germline, CDR1 is ENHRY, CDR2 SYGVKD. This CDR3 is 17 amino acids long. Trimming stripped 0 bases from V and 1 base from J, with 14 bases between.

This chain links TRBV24-1 with TRBJ2-1, with TRBD2 identical over 9 bases. From germline, CDR1 is KGHDR and CDR2 SFDVKD. CDR3 length: 22 residues. The trim removed 0 bases at V and 1 base at J, leaving 18 bases unmatched. DNA for the CDR3: TGTGCCACCAGTGATTTGGTGTCCCGGCCAGGGTCAGGACTAGCGTCCTACAATGAGCAGTTCTTC. Protein: CATSDLVSRPGSGLASYNEQFF.

This sequence joins TRBV7-9 and TRBJ2-2; weak D call: TRBD2 (5 bases). Germline CDR1 and CDR2: SEHNR and FQNEAQ (reference sequence). This CDR3 comprises 12 residues. V was pared by 5 bases and J by 7 bases, with 8 bases between. CDR3 DNA: TGTGCCAGCAGCGCAGAGGGCGGGGAGCTGTTTTTT. Residues: CASSAEGGELFF. Drawing the rest from reference TRBV7-9 and TRBJ2-2, the complete variable domain is DTGVSQNPRHKITKRGQNVTFRCDPISEHNRLYWYRQTLGQGPEFLTYFQNEAQLEKSRLLSDRFSAERPKGSFSTLEIQRTEQGDSAMYLCASSAEGGELFFGEGSRLTVL.